This record covers a single T cell receptor (beta chain). Its cognate antigen is unknown. The data were produced by immunoSEQ multiplex PCR, yet TCRdb's version contains in-frame clones alone and is incomplete. Here the sample spans about 36,000 clones, roughly 88% being singletons. This sample stems from a study of T cell clonotyping in hematopoietic cell transplantation. General study results and limits: Graft donor and pretransplant recipient Inverse Simpson Index values predicted broader posttransplant TCR diversity. CD4 and CD8 repertoire contributions could not be separated without sorting.

Source material: peripheral blood mononuclear cells. The sequence derives from a woman in her thirties or forties in good health. Some clones in this sample may be carry-over from other donors' samples.

Here the CDR3 reads CASSPESGANVLTF. CDR3 bases: TGTGCCAGCTCACCGGAGTCTGGGGCCAACGTCCTGACTTTC. The chain is built from TRBV18 and TRBJ2-6; no clear D gene. V shed 3 bases and J shed 1 base, with 4 bases lying between them. The CDR3 is 14 residues long. Germline CDR1 KGHSH, CDR2 LQKENI.